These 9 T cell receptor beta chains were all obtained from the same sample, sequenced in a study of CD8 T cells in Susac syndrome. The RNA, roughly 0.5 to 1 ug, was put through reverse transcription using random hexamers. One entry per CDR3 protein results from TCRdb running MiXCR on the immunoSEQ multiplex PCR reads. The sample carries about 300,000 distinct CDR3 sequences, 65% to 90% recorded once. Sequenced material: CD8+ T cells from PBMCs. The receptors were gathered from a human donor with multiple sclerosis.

The CDR3 nucleotides read TGTGCCAGCAGCCAAGATAAGCAGGGGAGAGGCCAAGAGACCCAGTACTTC. This sequence encodes CASSQDKQGRGQETQYF. This chain connects TRBV3-1 to TRBJ2-5; D perhaps matches TRBD1 (6 bases). Germline values: CDR1 LGHDT, CDR2 YNNKEL (reference sequence). The CDR3 covers 17 residues. V was trimmed by 0 bases and J by 1 base, leaving 15 bases between them.

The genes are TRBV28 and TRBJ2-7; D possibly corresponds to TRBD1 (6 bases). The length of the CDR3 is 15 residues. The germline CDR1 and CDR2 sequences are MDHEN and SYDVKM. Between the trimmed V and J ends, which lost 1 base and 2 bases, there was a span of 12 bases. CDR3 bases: TGTGCCAGCAGTTTATCTCTTGGGGGCACCTACGAGCAGTACTTC. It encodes CASSLSLGGTYEQYF.

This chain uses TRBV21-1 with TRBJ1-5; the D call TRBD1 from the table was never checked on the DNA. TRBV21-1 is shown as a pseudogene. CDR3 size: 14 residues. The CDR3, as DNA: TGTGCCAGCAGCAAAGGCACAGGGAATCAGCCCCAGCATTTT. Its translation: CASSKGTGNQPQHF.

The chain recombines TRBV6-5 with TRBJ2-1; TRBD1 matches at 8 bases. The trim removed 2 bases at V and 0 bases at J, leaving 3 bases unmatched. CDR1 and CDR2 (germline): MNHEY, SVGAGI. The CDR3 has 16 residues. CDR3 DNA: TGTGCCAGCAGTTACGGGACAGGTAGCTCCTACAATGAGCAGTTCTTC. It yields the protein CASSYGTGSSYNEQFF.

In nucleotides, the CDR3 is TGTGCCAGCAGCTTGGGAATCAGGGGCTCTGGAAACACCATATATTTT. Residues: CASSLGIRGSGNTIYF. V usage is TRBV5-6 and J usage is TRBJ1-3; the D gene is possibly TRBD1 (6 bases). V was clipped by 0 bases and J by 0 bases, with 10 bases between them. Germline values: CDR1 SGHDT, CDR2 YYEEEE. This CDR3 contains 16 residues.

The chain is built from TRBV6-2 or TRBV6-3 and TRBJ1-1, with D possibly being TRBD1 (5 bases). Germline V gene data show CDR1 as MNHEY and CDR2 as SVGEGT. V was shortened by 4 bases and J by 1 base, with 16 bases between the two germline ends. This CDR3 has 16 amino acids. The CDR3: CASSWDPPGGNTEAFF. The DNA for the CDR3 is TGTGCCAGCAGTTGGGACCCTCCCGGGGGGAACACTGAAGCTTTCTTT.

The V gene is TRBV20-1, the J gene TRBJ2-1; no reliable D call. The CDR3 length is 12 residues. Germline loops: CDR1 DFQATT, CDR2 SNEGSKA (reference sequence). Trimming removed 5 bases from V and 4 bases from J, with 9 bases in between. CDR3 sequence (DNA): TGCAGTGCTCACCAGGAGTACAATGAGCAGTTCTTC. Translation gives CSAHQEYNEQFF.

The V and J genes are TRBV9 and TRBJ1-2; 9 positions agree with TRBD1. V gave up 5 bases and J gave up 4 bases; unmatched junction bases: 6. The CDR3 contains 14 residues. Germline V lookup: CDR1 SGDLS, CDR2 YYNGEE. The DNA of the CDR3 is TGTGCCAGCAGGGGAGGACAGGGGTTCTATGGCTACACCTTC. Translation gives CASRGGQGFYGYTF.

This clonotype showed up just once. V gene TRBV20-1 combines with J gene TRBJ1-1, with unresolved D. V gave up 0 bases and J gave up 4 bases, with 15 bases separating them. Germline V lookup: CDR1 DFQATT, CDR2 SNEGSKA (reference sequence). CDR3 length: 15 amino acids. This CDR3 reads CSARDPKSLSTEAFF. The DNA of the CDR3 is TGCAGTGCTAGAGATCCGAAATCACTTAGCACTGAAGCTTTCTTT.